One sample yielded the 25 T cell receptor beta chains listed below, sequenced in a study of cytomegalovirus exposure and HLA in healthy donors. The PCR used 60 Vbeta and 13 Jbeta primers. Libraries were prepared by immunoSEQ multiplex PCR; TCRdb keeps only in-frame clonotypes and omits some of them. Seen here are 100,000 to 150,000 clones, 80% to 90% observed once, and the top ten hold about 5%. Material: PBMCs. These receptors were collected from a woman under 40 in good health and CMV-seronegative.

The chain couples TRBV20-1 to TRBJ2-7; possible D gene TRBD1, 5 bases. V was clipped by 2 bases and J by 5 bases, with 7 bases between them. The V gene's germline CDR1 is DFQATT and CDR2 SNEGSKA (reference sequence). There are 11 residues in the CDR3. CDR3 region: CSARQGDEQYF. DNA of the CDR3: TGCAGTGCTAGACAGGGCGACGAGCAGTACTTC.

This clone was observed once. The chain couples TRBV5-4 to TRBJ1-3; D gene unclear. Germline V gene lookup returns CDR1 SGHNT and CDR2 YYREEE (reference sequence). Between the trimmed V and J ends, which lost 0 bases and 3 bases, there was a span of 10 bases. The CDR3 covers 15 residues. This CDR3 reads CASSLAGSGGNTIYF. The CDR3 DNA follows: TGTGCCAGCAGCTTGGCGGGATCTGGTGGAAACACCATATATTTT. The variable domain in full, completed from reference TRBV5-4 and TRBJ1-3, reads ETGVTQSPTHLIKTRGQQVTLRCSSQSGHNTVSWYQQALGQGPQFIFQYYREEENGRGNFPPRFSGLQFPNYSSELNVNALELDDSALYLCASSLAGSGGNTIYFGEGSWLTVV.

This chain joins TRBV2 and TRBJ2-4, with D unclear. With 3 bases removed from V and 15 bases from J, the gap between germline ends came to 12 bases. The CDR3 is 11 amino acids. Germline V gene lookup returns CDR1 SNHLY and CDR2 FYNNEI. In nucleotides, the CDR3 is TGTGCCAGCAGTGAGGAGCGATCTCCGTACTTC. Protein: CASSEERSPYF. The variable domain in full, with the rest retrieved from reference TRBV2 and TRBJ2-4, is EPEVTQTPSHQVTQMGQEVILRCVPISNHLYFYWYRQILGQKVEFLVSFYNNEISEKSEIFDDQFSVERPDGSNFTLKIRSTKLEDSAMYFCASSEERSPYFGAGTRLSVL.

The chain employs TRBV19 and TRBJ2-1; D is unresolved. V lost 0 bases and J lost 9, with 3 bases in between. The germline V gene encodes CDR1 LNHDA and CDR2 SQIVND (reference sequence). The CDR3 totals 11 residues. The DNA for the CDR3 is TGTGCCAGTAGTATAGACGGTGAGCAGTTCTTC. Translating it yields CASSIDGEQFF.

The chain recombines TRBV5-6 with TRBJ2-5; the D gene is possibly TRBD1 (5 bases). V was trimmed by 4 bases and J by 5 bases, leaving 15 bases between them. The germline CDR1 and CDR2 sequences are SGHDT and YYEEEE. The CDR3 length is 14 residues. CDR3 sequence: CASSPRQGGETQYF. The CDR3, as DNA: TGTGCCAGCAGCCCACGGCAGGGTGGGGAGACCCAGTACTTC.

This chain uses TRBV2 with TRBJ2-7; no clear D gene. Trimming took off 3 bases at V and 2 bases at J, with 8 bases between the two ends. CDR3 length: 13 residues. Per germline, CDR1 SNHLY and CDR2 FYNNEI. CDR3 sequence (DNA): TGTGCCAGCAGTGAGAGGTTGCCCTACGAGCAGTACTTC. Translation: CASSERLPYEQYF.

The chain carries TRBV4-2 and TRBJ2-1; the D is unclear. The CDR3 is made up of 15 amino acids. The germline CDR1 and CDR2 sequences are LGHNA and YNFKEQ. The V end lost 1 base, the J end lost 0 bases, and 7 bases lay between the germline ends. The CDR3 loop reads CASSQAESSYNEQFF. DNA for the CDR3: TGTGCCAGCAGCCAAGCAGAAAGCTCCTACAATGAGCAGTTCTTC.

This sequence joins TRBV5-1 and TRBJ2-3, with 10 bases that match TRBD2. Germline V gives CDR1 SGHRS, CDR2 YFSETQ. V lost 2 bases, J lost 2 bases, and 5 bases stayed unmatched. There are 16 residues in the CDR3. CDR3 protein: CASSFTSGVNTDTQYF. The CDR3 nucleotides read TGCGCCAGCAGCTTCACTAGCGGGGTTAACACAGATACGCAGTATTTT.

In the case of this clone: This same CDR3 is encoded by further DNA sequences in the sample. This chain links TRBV5-6 with TRBJ2-2, with TRBD2 matching 10 bases. This CDR3 comprises 16 residues. After removal of 5 bases from V and 7 bases from J, the junction contained 11 bases not matched to a gene. Germline V gene lookup returns CDR1 SGHDT and CDR2 YYEEEE. The CDR3 loop reads CASRPRAGGLGGELFF. Here the CDR3 DNA reads TGTGCCAGCAGGCCCCGAGCGGGGGGGCTTGGCGGGGAGCTGTTTTTT. The complete variable domain, with remaining parts taken from reference TRBV5-6 and TRBJ2-2, reads DAGVTQSPTHLIKTRGQQVTLRCSPKSGHDTVSWYQQALGQGPQFIFQYYEEEERQRGNFPDRFSGHQFPNYSSELNVNALLLGDSALYLCASRPRAGGLGGELFFGEGSRLTVL.

J is TRBJ2-1 and V is TRBV4-1, with 9 bases that match TRBD2. This CDR3 is 18 amino acids long. CDR1 is MGHRA, CDR2 YSYEKL, per germline. Trimming cost V 4 bases and J 6 bases; bases outside gene matches: 16. The CDR3 reads CASSLPRTGTSQFNEQFF. The CDR3 DNA reads TGCGCCAGCAGCCTGCCCCGCACCGGGACTAGCCAATTCAATGAGCAGTTCTTC.

In regard to this clone: One end of the junction is discordant with germline, which a read error may explain. The genes are TRBV7-9 and TRBJ1-1, with D unresolved. The CDR3 is 14 residues long. Germline CDR1 and CDR2: SEHNR and FQNEAQ (reference sequence). CDR3 region: CSSSSVERNTEAFF. The CDR3 region has the DNA TGTTCCAGCAGCTCCGTGGAGAGGAACACTGAAGCTTTCTTT. The variable domain in full, with the rest retrieved from reference TRBV7-9 and TRBJ1-1, is DTGVSQNPRHKITKRGQNVTFRCDPISEHNRLYWYRQTLGQGPEFLTYFQNEAQLEKSRLLSDRFSAERPKGSFSTLEIQRTEQGDSAMYLCSSSSVERNTEAFFGQGTRLTVV.

CDR3 protein: CAWSGQAGGNYGYTF. The CDR3 DNA reads as TGTGCCTGGAGTGGGCAGGCAGGGGGCAACTATGGCTACACCTTC. V is TRBV30 and J is TRBJ1-2; 8 bases are shared with TRBD1. CDR1 is GTSNPN, CDR2 SVGIG, per germline (reference sequence). This CDR3 region has 15 residues. Trimming cost V 1 base and J 2 bases; bases outside gene matches: 6.

This chain links TRBV6-5 with TRBJ2-4; 8 bases line up with TRBD1. This CDR3 region has 13 residues. Germline lookup yields CDR1 MNHEY and CDR2 SVGAGI. V trimming: 5 bases; J trimming: 9 bases; junction bases outside the gene matches: 6. The CDR3 spells CASSTDRVGIQYF. As DNA, the CDR3 is TGTGCCAGCAGTACGGACAGGGTAGGCATTCAGTACTTC.

The rearrangement links TRBV21-1 to TRBJ2-2; TRBD1, the table's D call, lacks a check against the DNA. TRBV21-1 is a pseudogene. The CDR3 loop spans 15 amino acids. The CDR3 DNA reads as TGTGCCAGCAGCAAAGAGGCAGGGAACACCGGGGAGCTGTTTTTT. This translates into CASSKEAGNTGELFF.

This clone was counted a single time. The rearrangement uses TRBV6-6 and TRBJ2-2; tentative D call: TRBD2 (6 bases). CDR1 MNHNY and CDR2 SVGAGI come from the germline V gene (reference sequence). Trimming removed 6 bases from V and 7 bases from J, with 21 bases in between. This CDR3 contains 16 residues. CDR3 region: CASSSLAGLPNGELFF. The DNA for the CDR3 is TGTGCCAGCAGCTCACTTGCGGGGCTGCCTAACGGGGAGCTGTTTTTT.

Note on this clone: The sample holds other DNA sequences that translate to the same CDR3. The rearrangement uses TRBV28 and TRBJ1-5; tentatively, D is TRBD1 (5 bases). The CDR3 is 13 amino acids. Germline-derived CDR1 and CDR2 are MDHEN and SYDVKM. Trimming left V 2 bases short and J 6 bases short, with 8 bases between. The CDR3 DNA sequence: TGTGCCAGCAGTTTACGGGGGGGTCAGCCCCAGCATTTT. This codes for CASSLRGGQPQHF.

This clone was seen a handful of times. The genes are TRBV5-6 and TRBJ2-7, with D tentatively TRBD2 (5 bases). V shed 2 bases and J shed 7 bases, with 10 bases lying between them. CDR1 is SGHDT and CDR2 is YYEEEE in the germline V gene. CDR3 length: 12 amino acids. CDR3 DNA sequence: TGTGCCAGCAGCTTAAATACGGGGGAGCAGTACTTC. It specifies CASSLNTGEQYF.

The V gene is TRBV10-2, the J gene TRBJ2-7, with TRBD1 as a possible D gene (5 bases). V was cut by 6 bases and J by 2 bases, with 11 bases left in between. Germline loops: CDR1 WSHSY, CDR2 SAAADI. This CDR3 is 13 amino acids long. In DNA form, the CDR3 reads TGCGCCAGCAGGCCAGGGTCCCCCTACGAGCAGTACTTC. It specifies CASRPGSPYEQYF.

V usage is TRBV7-2 and J usage is TRBJ1-3; 7 nucleotides line up with TRBD1. The CDR3 runs 15 residues. Looked up from germline, CDR1 is SGHTA and CDR2 is FQGNSA. Trimming at V came to 4 bases and at J to 14 bases, leaving 17 bases not matched to a gene. CDR3 protein: CASSSQGGASLSLYF. The CDR3 DNA sequence: TGTGCCAGCAGCTCCCAGGGGGGTGCTTCACTCTCCCTATATTTT.

The chain links TRBV10-3 to TRBJ2-3; 7 bases align to TRBD1. The junction had 6 bases not matched to a gene; V was cut back by 7 bases and J by 2 bases. The length of the CDR3 is 14 residues. Germline V gene lookup returns CDR1 ENHRY and CDR2 SYGVKD. The CDR3 sequence: CAITRDSYTDTQYF. The CDR3 region has the DNA TGTGCCATCACCAGGGACAGCTACACAGATACGCAGTATTTT.

This clone was counted a single time. The chain recombines TRBV9 with TRBJ1-5, with TRBD1 as a possible D gene (5 bases). Germline values: CDR1 SGDLS, CDR2 YYNGEE. CDR3 size: 14 residues. V was clipped by 4 bases and J by 3 bases, with 11 bases between them. The CDR3 nucleotides read TGTGCCAGCAGCCCCAGTGGGGCCAATCAGCCCCAGCATTTT. Translation: CASSPSGANQPQHF.

This chain's CDR3 is CASSPGNQPQHF. CDR3 nucleotides: TGTGCCAGCAGTCCAGGGAATCAGCCCCAGCATTTT. This sequence joins TRBV28 and TRBJ1-5; possibly TRBD1 for D (5 bases). The ends were cut back, 5 bases at V and 4 bases at J, with 6 bases in the middle. The germline V gene encodes CDR1 MDHEN and CDR2 SYDVKM. The CDR3 covers 12 residues.

This chain joins TRBV7-2 and TRBJ2-2, with 9 bases that match TRBD1. The junction had 10 bases not matched to a gene; V was cut back by 6 bases and J by 5 bases. Germline V gene sequence: CDR1 SGHTA, CDR2 FQGNSA. This CDR3 contains 16 residues. As DNA, the CDR3 is TGTGCCAGCAGGCTAAATCCAGGGACAGGGACCGGGGAGCTGTTTTTT. It encodes CASRLNPGTGTGELFF.

The V and J genes are TRBV9 and TRBJ2-2; 7 nucleotides agree with TRBD1. CDR1 is SGDLS, CDR2 YYNGEE, per germline. This CDR3 has 15 amino acids. Trimming cost V 4 bases and J 6 bases; bases outside gene matches: 9. CDR3 region: CASSPRDSPPGELFF. CDR3 nucleotide sequence: TGTGCCAGCAGCCCCCGGGACAGCCCTCCCGGGGAGCTGTTTTTT.

This clone was detected a few times. The rearrangement joins TRBV7-9 to TRBJ2-7, with 9 bases lining up with TRBD1. This CDR3 has 15 residues. CDR1 and CDR2 from the germline V gene are SEHNR and FQNEAQ (reference sequence). V dropped 5 bases and J dropped 2; count of bases not matched to a gene: 7. The CDR3 loop is CASSLGQGLTYEQYF. The CDR3 DNA sequence: TGTGCCAGCAGCCTGGGACAGGGACTCACCTACGAGCAGTACTTC. Drawing the rest from reference TRBV7-9 and TRBJ2-7, the complete variable domain is DTGVSQNPRHKITKRGQNVTFRCDPISEHNRLYWYRQTLGQGPEFLTYFQNEAQLEKSRLLSDRFSAERPKGSFSTLEIQRTEQGDSAMYLCASSLGQGLTYEQYFGPGTRLTVT.